The clone carrying this T cell receptor beta chain was observed at least ten times. The target antigen is unknown. Time point: newly diagnosed GD, antithyroid drugs for less than 3 months. RNA from PBMCs was the source of the TCR library. CDR3 regions were amplified by Arm-PCR using iRepertoire HTBI primers to build TCR beta libraries. TCRdb itself ran the multiplex PCR reads through MiXCR, one entry per CDR3 protein. Of a few hundred thousand distinct CDR3 sequences in the sample, over 14% were seen once. These data belong to a study of regulatory T cells in long-lasting Graves disease. Study results and caveats: The study found lower TCR diversity in persistent Graves' patients than in newly diagnosed ones.

Unmatched junction bases numbered 2, after V lost 1 base and J lost 8 bases. This CDR3 is built from 14 residues. Germline V gene data show CDR1 as SEHNR and CDR2 as FQNEAQ (reference sequence). These same records also appear under a second study, on T cells in Graves' hyperthyroidism and ophthalmopathy.

This clonotype was sampled from a woman aged 40 to 55 with Graves disease. The gene calls are TRBV7-9 and TRBJ1-6; TRBD1 matches at 7 bases. The material sequenced was peripheral blood mononuclear cells (PBMCs), taken at new diagnosis, from a patient treated with antithyroid drugs. The CDR3 bases are TGTGCCAGCAGCTTAGGGACAGGATATTCACCCCTCCACTTT. Translation: CASSLGTGYSPLHF.